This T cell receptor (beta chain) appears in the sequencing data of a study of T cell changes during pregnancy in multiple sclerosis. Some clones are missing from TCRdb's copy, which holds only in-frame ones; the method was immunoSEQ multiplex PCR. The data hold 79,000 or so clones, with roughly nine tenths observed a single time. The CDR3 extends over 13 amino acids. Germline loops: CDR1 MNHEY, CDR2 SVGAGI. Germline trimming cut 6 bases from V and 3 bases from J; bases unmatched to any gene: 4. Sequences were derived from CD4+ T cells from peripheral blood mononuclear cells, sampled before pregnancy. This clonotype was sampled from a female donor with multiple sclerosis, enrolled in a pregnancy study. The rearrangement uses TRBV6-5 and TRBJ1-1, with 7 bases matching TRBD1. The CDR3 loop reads CASRQGLYTEAFF. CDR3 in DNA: TGTGCCAGCAGACAGGGGCTTTACACTGAAGCTTTCTTT.